This passage covers 21 T cell receptor beta chains from one sample sequenced in a study of beta chain features in type 1 diabetes. Study-level findings and limits: Moderately but significantly shorter TCRB CDR3s were found in Type 1 diabetes patients in all four CD4+ subsets.

No antigen is known for these receptors. TCRB transcripts that were expressed got sequenced, as all of the isolated RNA had been reverse transcribed. Produced via immunoSEQ multiplex PCR; TCRdb's table is partial and in-frame only. The data hold approximately 600,000 clones, with approximately 13% observed a single time. Specimen: naive CD4+ T cells from blood. The receptors come from a man in his thirties or forties with type 1 diabetes.

The CDR3 reads CASSRLPGEASYEQYF. The CDR3 DNA reads as TGTGCCAGTAGCCGCTTACCGGGCGAAGCCTCCTACGAGCAGTACTTC. The chain uses TRBV19 and TRBJ2-7, with unresolved D. Germline CDR1 and CDR2: LNHDA and SQIVND (reference sequence). The CDR3 contains 16 residues. The germline V and J ends were trimmed by 6 bases and 0 bases, with 18 bases remaining between them.

The V gene is TRBV29-1, the J gene TRBJ2-1; unclear D gene. CDR1 is SQVTM, CDR2 ANQGSEA, per germline. Trimming cost V 6 bases and J 4 bases, with 10 bases left between them. The CDR3 runs 12 residues. CDR3 amino acids: CSVAGRYNEQFF. CDR3 coding DNA: TGCAGCGTCGCAGGTCGTTACAATGAGCAGTTCTTC.

The V and J genes are TRBV7-9 and TRBJ1-1; no reliable D call. This CDR3 has 17 amino acids. Trimming left V 2 bases short and J 0 bases short, with 16 bases between. Per germline, CDR1 SEHNR and CDR2 FQNEAQ (reference sequence). The CDR3 DNA follows: TGTGCCAGCAGCTTAACCGGGCCCCAGGCCATGAACACTGAAGCTTTCTTT. Residues: CASSLTGPQAMNTEAFF.

V gene TRBV5-1 combines with J gene TRBJ1-6, with 7 bases identical to TRBD1. Germline CDR1 SGHRS, CDR2 YFSETQ. The CDR3 runs 15 residues. Trimming cost V 3 bases and J 8 bases; bases outside gene matches: 8. CDR3 protein: CASSSSTGLYSPLHF. The CDR3, as DNA: TGCGCCAGCAGCTCCTCGACAGGGCTCTATTCACCCCTCCACTTT.

CDR3 DNA sequence: TGTGCCAGCAGCCTGGGGACAGGGGAGAATTCACCCCTCCACTTT. Translating it yields CASSLGTGENSPLHF. V and J are TRBV7-2 and TRBJ1-6, with 10 bases aligning to TRBD1. The length of the CDR3 is 15 residues. Germline CDR1 and CDR2: SGHTA and FQGNSA. The V and J ends lost 5 bases and 7 bases, in that order; junction bases with no gene match: 5.

The V call is TRBV5-1, the J call TRBJ2-5, with TRBD1 identical over 7 bases. The CDR3 consists of 14 residues. Germline-derived CDR1 and CDR2 are SGHRS and YFSETQ. With V trimmed by 0 bases and J by 3 bases, 2 bases remained unmatched. In nucleotides, the CDR3 is TGCGCCAGCAGCTTGGTAGACAGGGAAGAGACCCAGTACTTC. This gives the protein CASSLVDREETQYF.

This clone was detected a few times. The rearrangement links TRBV9 to TRBJ1-1; D is possibly TRBD1 (5 bases). Trimming pared 5 bases from V and 1 base from J, leaving 15 bases between. Germline V CDR1 and CDR2: SGDLS, YYNGEE. This CDR3 has 15 residues. CDR3 residues: CASRPDILGNTEAFF. DNA of the CDR3: TGTGCCAGCAGACCGGACATTCTGGGGAACACTGAAGCTTTCTTT.

V is TRBV18 and J is TRBJ1-2; TRBD1 aligns across 10 bases. The CDR3 is made up of 16 amino acids. J gave up 2 bases and V 4 bases, and 7 bases lay outside the gene matches. The germline V gene has CDR1 KGHSH and CDR2 LQKENI. The chain's CDR3 is CASSRIGTGENYGYTF. CDR3 bases: TGTGCCAGCTCACGTATTGGGACAGGGGAGAACTATGGCTACACCTTC.

The chain joins TRBV28 to TRBJ1-5; D remains unclear. This CDR3 contains 14 residues. The V end was cut by 2 bases, the J end by 3 bases, with 8 bases between. Germline V CDR1 and CDR2: MDHEN, SYDVKM. The CDR3: CASSLREFNQPQHF. CDR3 DNA sequence: TGTGCCAGCAGTTTACGGGAGTTCAATCAGCCCCAGCATTTT.

The chain couples TRBV7-9 to TRBJ2-2, with TRBD1 as a possible D gene (5 bases). The V end lost 5 bases, the J end lost 4 bases, and 11 bases lay between the germline ends. The length of the CDR3 is 14 residues. Germline CDR1 is SEHNR and CDR2 is FQNEAQ (reference sequence). The chain's CDR3 is CASSQDTLTGELFF. CDR3 bases: TGTGCCAGCAGCCAGGACACCCTCACCGGGGAGCTGTTTTTT.

The J gene is TRBJ2-3, the V gene TRBV6-6, with D possibly matching TRBD2 (6 bases). CDR3 size: 14 residues. V shed 6 bases and J shed 5 bases, with 15 bases lying between them. Per the germline V gene, CDR1 is MNHNY and CDR2 is SVGAGI (reference sequence). The CDR3 loop is CASRPWGGVDTQYF. As DNA, the CDR3 is TGTGCCAGCAGACCCTGGGGAGGAGTAGATACGCAGTATTTT.

This clone was counted between two and nine times. The chain couples TRBV7-9 to TRBJ1-2, with a weak D call TRBD1 (6 bases). The CDR3 covers 14 residues. Looked up from germline, CDR1 is SEHNR and CDR2 is FQNEAQ (reference sequence). Trimming took 11 bases from V and 2 from J, leaving 18 bases between them. The CDR3: CAEGQNLLNYGYTF. CDR3 sequence (DNA): TGTGCCGAAGGACAGAATCTACTCAACTATGGCTACACCTTC.

This clone was observed a few times. The V call is TRBV7-9, the J call TRBJ2-4, with TRBD1 matching 8 bases. The trim removed 5 bases at V and 9 bases at J, leaving 6 bases unmatched. The CDR3 has 13 amino acids. Germline V gene lookup returns CDR1 SEHNR and CDR2 FQNEAQ (reference sequence). The CDR3: CASSVDRGSIQYF. The CDR3 nucleotides read TGTGCCAGCAGCGTCGACAGGGGAAGCATTCAGTACTTC.

The gene calls are TRBV6-1 and TRBJ1-2; no clear D gene. V was pared by 2 bases and J by 7 bases, with 8 bases between. The length of the CDR3 is 12 residues. From germline, CDR1 is MNHNS and CDR2 SASEGT. The CDR3 DNA reads as TGTGCCAGCAGTGAATTGTGGGTTGGCTACACCTTC. Translation: CASSELWVGYTF.

The sample holds a few counts of this clone. The V gene is TRBV7-2, the J gene TRBJ2-7; a possible D gene is TRBD1 (6 bases). V lost 0 bases and J lost 0, with 12 bases in between. The CDR3 has 16 residues. Germline lookup yields CDR1 SGHTA and CDR2 FQGNSA. CDR3 coding DNA: TGTGCCAGCAGCTTAGCGGTCAGGGGAAGCTCCTACGAGCAGTACTTC. Translated, it gives CASSLAVRGSSYEQYF.

The gene calls are TRBV7-2 and TRBJ1-2; 7 bases match TRBD1. This CDR3 is built from 15 residues. The V gene's germline CDR1 is SGHTA and CDR2 FQGNSA. V shed 3 bases and J 4 bases; nucleotides not matched to a gene: 8. Written as DNA, the CDR3 is TGTGCCAGCAGCTTGACGACAGGGAGGGGCTATGGCTACACCTTC. It codes for CASSLTTGRGYGYTF.

This clone was detected only a few times. The sample has other DNA sequences that encode this CDR3 too. The chain couples TRBV5-6 to TRBJ1-5; D call uncertain. This CDR3 has 14 amino acids. The V end was cut by 1 base, the J end by 0 bases, with 5 bases between. The germline CDR1 and CDR2 sequences are SGHDT and YYEEEE. CDR3 sequence reads: CASSLRSSNQPQHF. The CDR3 bases are TGTGCCAGCAGCTTGAGAAGTAGCAATCAGCCCCAGCATTTT.

The chain has TRBV28 and TRBJ2-2, with D unclear. Trimming cost V 6 bases and J 0 bases, with 8 bases left between them. The germline V gene encodes CDR1 MDHEN and CDR2 SYDVKM. CDR3 length: 14 residues. CDR3 amino acids: CASRRTANTGELFF. The CDR3 DNA follows: TGTGCCAGCAGGAGGACGGCGAACACCGGGGAGCTGTTTTTT. The variable domain in full, with the rest retrieved from reference TRBV28 and TRBJ2-2, is DVKVTQSSRYLVKRTGEKVFLECVQDMDHENMFWYRQDPGLGLRLIYFSYDVKMKEKGDIPEGYSVSREKKERFSLILESASTNQTSMYLCASRRTANTGELFFGEGSRLTVL.

Only a few counts were recorded for this clone. V and J are TRBV7-8 and TRBJ2-1, with 8 nucleotides matching TRBD2. V shed 0 bases, J shed 2 bases, and the junction held 9 bases outside the gene matches. CDR3 length: 18 residues. Germline CDR1 reads SGHVS; CDR2 reads FQNEAQ. The CDR3 DNA sequence: TGTGCCAGCAGCTTAGCCCATACAACTAGCGGTGCCTACAATGAGCAGTTCTTC. Encoded protein: CASSLAHTTSGAYNEQFF.

Comment on this clone: Other nucleotide sequences in the sample specify the same CDR3. The chain couples TRBV5-6 to TRBJ2-5; unclear D gene. The CDR3 spans 11 residues. CDR1 and CDR2 (germline): SGHDT, YYEEEE. Trimming removed 2 bases at V and 5 bases at J, with 4 bases between. CDR3: CASSFSETQYF. CDR3 sequence (DNA): TGTGCCAGCAGCTTTTCGGAGACCCAGTACTTC.

This clone was counted a few times. The gene calls are TRBV13 and TRBJ2-6; D uncertain. CDR1 PRHDT and CDR2 FYEKMQ come from the germline V gene (reference sequence). V gave up 0 bases and J gave up 0 bases, with 9 bases separating them. The CDR3 is 17 residues long. The CDR3 DNA follows: TGTGCCAGCAGCTTAGGACAGCCTAGCTCTGGGGCCAACGTCCTGACTTTC. Amino acid sequence: CASSLGQPSSGANVLTF.